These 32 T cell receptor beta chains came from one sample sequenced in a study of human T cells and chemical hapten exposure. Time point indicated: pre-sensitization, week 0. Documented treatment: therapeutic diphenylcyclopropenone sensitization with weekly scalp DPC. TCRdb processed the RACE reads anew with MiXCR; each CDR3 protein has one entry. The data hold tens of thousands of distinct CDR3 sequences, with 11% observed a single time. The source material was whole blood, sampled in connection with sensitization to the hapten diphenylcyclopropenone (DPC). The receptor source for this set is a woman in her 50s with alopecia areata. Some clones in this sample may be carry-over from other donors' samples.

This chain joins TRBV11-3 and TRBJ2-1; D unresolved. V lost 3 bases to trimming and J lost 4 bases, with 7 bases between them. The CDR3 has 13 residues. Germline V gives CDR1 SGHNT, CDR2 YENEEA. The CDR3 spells CASSFQSYNEQFF. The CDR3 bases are TGTGCCAGCAGCTTTCAGAGTTACAATGAGCAGTTCTTC.

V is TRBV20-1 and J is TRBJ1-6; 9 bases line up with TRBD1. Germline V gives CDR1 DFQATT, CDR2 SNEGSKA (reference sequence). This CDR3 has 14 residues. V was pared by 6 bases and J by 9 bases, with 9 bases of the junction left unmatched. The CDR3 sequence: CSATPGQGISPLHF. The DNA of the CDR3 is TGCAGTGCCACCCCGGGACAGGGTATTTCACCCCTCCACTTT.

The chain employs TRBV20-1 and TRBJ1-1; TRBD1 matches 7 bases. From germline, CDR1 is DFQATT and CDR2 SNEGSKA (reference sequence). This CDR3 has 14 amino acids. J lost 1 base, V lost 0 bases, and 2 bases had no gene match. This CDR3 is CSAREQGTNTEAFF. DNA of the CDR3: TGCAGTGCTAGAGAACAGGGGACGAACACTGAAGCTTTCTTT.

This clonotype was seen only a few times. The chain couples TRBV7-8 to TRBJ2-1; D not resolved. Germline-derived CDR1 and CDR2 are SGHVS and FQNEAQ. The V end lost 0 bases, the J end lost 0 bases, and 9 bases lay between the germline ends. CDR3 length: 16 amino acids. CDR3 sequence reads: CASSLAQTISYNEQFF. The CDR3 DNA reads TGTGCCAGCAGCTTAGCTCAGACGATCTCCTACAATGAGCAGTTCTTC. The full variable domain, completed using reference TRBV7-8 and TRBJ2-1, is GAGVSQSPRYKVAKRGQDVALRCDPISGHVSLFWYQQALGQGPEFLTYFQNEAQLDKSGLPSDRFFAERPEGSVSTLKIQRTQQEDSAVYLCASSLAQTISYNEQFFGPGTRLTVL.

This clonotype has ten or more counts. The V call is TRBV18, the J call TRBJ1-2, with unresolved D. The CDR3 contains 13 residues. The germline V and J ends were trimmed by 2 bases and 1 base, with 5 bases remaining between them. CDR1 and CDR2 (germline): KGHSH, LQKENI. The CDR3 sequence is CASSPSLNYGYTF. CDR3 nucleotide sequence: TGTGCCAGCTCACCATCCCTTAACTATGGCTACACCTTC. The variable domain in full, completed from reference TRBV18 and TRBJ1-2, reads NAGVMQNPRHLVRRRGQEARLRCSPMKGHSHVYWYRQLPEEGLKFMVYLQKENIIDESGMPKERFSAEFPKEGPSILRIQQVVRGDSAAYFCASSPSLNYGYTFGSGTRLTVV.

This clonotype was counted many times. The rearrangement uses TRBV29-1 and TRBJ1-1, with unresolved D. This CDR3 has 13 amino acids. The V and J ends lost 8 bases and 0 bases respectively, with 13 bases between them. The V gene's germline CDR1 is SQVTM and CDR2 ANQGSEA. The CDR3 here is CSTRSTLNTEAFF. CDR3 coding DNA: TGCAGCACCCGGTCGACCTTGAACACTGAAGCTTTCTTT.

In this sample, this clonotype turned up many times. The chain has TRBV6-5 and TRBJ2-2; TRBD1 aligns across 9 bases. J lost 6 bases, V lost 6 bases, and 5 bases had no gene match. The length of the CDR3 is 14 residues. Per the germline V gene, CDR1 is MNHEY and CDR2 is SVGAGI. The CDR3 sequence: CASRADRGAGELFF. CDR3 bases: TGTGCCAGCAGAGCGGACAGGGGCGCCGGGGAGCTGTTTTTT.

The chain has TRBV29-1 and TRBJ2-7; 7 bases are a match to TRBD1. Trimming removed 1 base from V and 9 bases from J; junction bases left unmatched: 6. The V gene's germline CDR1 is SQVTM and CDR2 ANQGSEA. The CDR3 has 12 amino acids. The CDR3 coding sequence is TGCAGCGTTGAAGGGACAGGAACCGCGCAGTACTTC. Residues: CSVEGTGTAQYF.

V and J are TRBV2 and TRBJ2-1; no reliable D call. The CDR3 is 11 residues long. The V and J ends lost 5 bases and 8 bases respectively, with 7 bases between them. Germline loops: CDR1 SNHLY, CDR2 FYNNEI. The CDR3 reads CASSSVYEQFF. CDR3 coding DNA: TGTGCCAGCAGTAGTGTCTATGAGCAGTTCTTC.

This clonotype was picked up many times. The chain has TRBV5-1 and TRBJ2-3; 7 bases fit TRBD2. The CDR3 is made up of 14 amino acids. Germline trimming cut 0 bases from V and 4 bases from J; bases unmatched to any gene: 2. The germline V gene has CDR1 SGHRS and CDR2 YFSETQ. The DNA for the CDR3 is TGCGCCAGCAGCTTGGTCGCGGGAGCAGATACGCAGTATTTT. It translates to CASSLVAGADTQYF.

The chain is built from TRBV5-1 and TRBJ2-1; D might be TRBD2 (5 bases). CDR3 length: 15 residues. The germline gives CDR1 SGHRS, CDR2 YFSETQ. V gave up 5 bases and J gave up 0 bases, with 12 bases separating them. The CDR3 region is CASRLSGSSYNEQFF. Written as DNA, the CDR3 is TGCGCCAGCAGACTAAGCGGAAGCTCCTACAATGAGCAGTTCTTC.

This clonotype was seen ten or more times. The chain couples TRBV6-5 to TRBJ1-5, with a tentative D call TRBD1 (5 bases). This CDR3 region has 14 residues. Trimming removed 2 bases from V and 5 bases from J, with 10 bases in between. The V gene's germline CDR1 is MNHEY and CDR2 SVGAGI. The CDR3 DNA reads TGTGCCAGCAGTTACGGGCCACAGGATCAGCCCCAGCATTTT. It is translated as CASSYGPQDQPQHF.

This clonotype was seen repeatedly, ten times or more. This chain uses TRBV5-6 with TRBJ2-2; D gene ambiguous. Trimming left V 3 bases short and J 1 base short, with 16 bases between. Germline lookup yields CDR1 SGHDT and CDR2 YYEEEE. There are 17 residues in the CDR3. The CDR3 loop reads CASSSVSGPKNTGELFF. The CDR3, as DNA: TGTGCCAGCAGCTCAGTGTCAGGACCGAAGAACACCGGGGAGCTGTTTTTT.

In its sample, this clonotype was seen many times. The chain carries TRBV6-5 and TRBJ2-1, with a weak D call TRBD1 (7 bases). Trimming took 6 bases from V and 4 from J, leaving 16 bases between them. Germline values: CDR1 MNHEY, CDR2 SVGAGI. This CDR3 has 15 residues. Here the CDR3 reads CASRGDRAGYNEQFF. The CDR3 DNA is TGTGCCAGCAGAGGCGACAGGGCGGGATACAATGAGCAGTTCTTC.

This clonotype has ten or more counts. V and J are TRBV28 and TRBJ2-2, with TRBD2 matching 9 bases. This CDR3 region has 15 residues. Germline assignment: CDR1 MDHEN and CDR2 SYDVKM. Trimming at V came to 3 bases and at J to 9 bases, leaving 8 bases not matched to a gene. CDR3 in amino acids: CASSFETSGGRELFF. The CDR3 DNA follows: TGTGCCAGCAGTTTTGAGACTAGCGGAGGAAGGGAGCTGTTTTTT.

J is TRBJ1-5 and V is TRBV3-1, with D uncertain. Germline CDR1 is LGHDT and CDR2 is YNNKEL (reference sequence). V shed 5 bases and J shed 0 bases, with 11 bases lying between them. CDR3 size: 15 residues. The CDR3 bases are TGTGCCAGCAGCGAGACCGGGGTTAGCAATCAGCCCCAGCATTTT. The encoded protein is CASSETGVSNQPQHF.

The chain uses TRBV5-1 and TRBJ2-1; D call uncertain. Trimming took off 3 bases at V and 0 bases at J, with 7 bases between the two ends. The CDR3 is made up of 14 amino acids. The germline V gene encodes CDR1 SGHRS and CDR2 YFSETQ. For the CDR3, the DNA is TGCGCCAGCAGCTCGGAAACCTCCTACAATGAGCAGTTCTTC. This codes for CASSSETSYNEQFF.

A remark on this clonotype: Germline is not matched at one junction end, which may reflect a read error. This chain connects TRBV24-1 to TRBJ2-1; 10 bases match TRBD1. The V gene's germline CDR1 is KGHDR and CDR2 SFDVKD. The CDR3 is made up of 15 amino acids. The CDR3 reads CASSETGQGMDEQFF. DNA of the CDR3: TGTGCCTCCAGTGAGACGGGACAGGGGATGGATGAGCAGTTCTTC.

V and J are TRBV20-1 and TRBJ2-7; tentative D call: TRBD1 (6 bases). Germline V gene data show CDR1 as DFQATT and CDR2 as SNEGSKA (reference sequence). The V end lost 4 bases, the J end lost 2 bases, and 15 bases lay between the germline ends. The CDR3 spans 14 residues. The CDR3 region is CSATQYDRTYEQYF. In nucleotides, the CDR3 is TGCAGTGCTACGCAATACGACAGGACCTACGAGCAGTACTTC.

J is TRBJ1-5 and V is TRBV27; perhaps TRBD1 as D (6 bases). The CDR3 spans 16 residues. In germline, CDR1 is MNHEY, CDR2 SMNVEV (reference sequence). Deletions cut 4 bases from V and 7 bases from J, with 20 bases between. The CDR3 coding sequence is TGTGCCAGCAGTTCGCTAACAGGGCAGATGCGGCAGCCCCAGCATTTT. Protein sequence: CASSSLTGQMRQPQHF.

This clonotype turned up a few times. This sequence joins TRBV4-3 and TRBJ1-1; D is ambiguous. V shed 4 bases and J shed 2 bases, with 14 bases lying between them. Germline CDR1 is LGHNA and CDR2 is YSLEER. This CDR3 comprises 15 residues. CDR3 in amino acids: CASSLDLNPNTEAFF. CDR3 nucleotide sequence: TGCGCCAGCAGCCTCGACCTTAACCCCAACACTGAAGCTTTCTTT.

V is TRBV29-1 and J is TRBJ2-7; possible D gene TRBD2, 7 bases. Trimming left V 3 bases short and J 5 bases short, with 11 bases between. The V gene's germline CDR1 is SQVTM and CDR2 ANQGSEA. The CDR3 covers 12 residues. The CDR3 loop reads CSVDTGRDEQYF. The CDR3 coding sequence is TGCAGCGTTGACACAGGGAGGGACGAGCAGTACTTC.

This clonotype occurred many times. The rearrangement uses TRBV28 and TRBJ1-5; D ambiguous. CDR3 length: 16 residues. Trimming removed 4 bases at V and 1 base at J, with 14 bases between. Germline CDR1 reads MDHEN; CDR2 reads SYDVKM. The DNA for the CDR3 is TGTGCCAGCAGTTCCCGGGCCCAACCCAGCAATCAGCCCCAGCATTTT. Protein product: CASSSRAQPSNQPQHF.

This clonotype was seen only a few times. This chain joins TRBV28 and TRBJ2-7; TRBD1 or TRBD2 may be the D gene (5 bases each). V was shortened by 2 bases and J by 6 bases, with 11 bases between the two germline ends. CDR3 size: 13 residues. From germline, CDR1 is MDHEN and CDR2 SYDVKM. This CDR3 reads CASSLGGTLEQYF. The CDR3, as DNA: TGTGCCAGCAGTTTAGGGGGAACCCTCGAGCAGTACTTC.

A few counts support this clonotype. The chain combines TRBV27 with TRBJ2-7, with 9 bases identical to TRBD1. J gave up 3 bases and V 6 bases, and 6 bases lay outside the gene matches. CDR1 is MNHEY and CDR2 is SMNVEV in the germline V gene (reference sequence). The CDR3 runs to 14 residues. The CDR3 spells CASRGTGNVYEQYF. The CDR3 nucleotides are TGTGCCAGCAGAGGGACAGGGAATGTCTACGAGCAGTACTTC.

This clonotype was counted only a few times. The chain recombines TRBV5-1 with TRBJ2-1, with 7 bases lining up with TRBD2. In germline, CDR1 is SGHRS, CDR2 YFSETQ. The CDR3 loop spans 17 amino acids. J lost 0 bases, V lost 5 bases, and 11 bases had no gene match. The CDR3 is CASSALSGTYSYNEQFF. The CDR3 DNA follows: TGCGCCAGCAGTGCCCTGAGCGGGACTTACTCCTACAATGAGCAGTTCTTC.

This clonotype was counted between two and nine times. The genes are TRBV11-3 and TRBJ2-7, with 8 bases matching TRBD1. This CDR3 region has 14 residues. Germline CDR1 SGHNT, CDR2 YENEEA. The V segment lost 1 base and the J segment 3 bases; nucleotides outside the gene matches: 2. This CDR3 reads CASSLADRGYEQYF. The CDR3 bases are TGTGCCAGCAGCTTAGCTGACAGGGGCTACGAGCAGTACTTC.

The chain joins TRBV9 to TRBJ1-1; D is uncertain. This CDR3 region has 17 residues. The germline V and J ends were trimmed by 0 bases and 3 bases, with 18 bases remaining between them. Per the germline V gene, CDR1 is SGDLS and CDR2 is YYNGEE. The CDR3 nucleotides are TGTGCCAGCAGCGTAGATGTCGCTCTCACAGTCCACACTGAAGCTTTCTTT. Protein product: CASSVDVALTVHTEAFF.

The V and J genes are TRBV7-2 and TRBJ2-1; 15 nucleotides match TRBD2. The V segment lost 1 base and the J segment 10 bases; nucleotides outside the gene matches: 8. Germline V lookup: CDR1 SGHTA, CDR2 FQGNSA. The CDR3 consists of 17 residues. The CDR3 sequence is CASSLVGLAGGPGEQFF. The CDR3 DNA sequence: TGTGCCAGCAGCTTAGTAGGACTAGCGGGAGGGCCTGGGGAGCAGTTCTTC.

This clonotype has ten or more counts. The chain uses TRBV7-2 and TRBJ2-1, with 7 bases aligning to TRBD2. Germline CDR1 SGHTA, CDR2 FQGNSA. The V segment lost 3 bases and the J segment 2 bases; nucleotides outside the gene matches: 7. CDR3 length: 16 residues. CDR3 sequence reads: CASSFGAGVTYNEQFF. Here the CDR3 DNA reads TGTGCCAGCAGCTTTGGCGCGGGGGTTACCTACAATGAGCAGTTCTTC.

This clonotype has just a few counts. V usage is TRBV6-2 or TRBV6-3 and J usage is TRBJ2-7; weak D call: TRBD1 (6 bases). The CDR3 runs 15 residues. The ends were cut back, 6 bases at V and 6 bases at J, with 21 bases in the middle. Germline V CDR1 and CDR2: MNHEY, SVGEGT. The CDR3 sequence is CASSPLTTGSAEQYF. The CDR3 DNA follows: TGTGCCAGCAGCCCCCTGACGACAGGTTCGGCCGAGCAGTACTTC.

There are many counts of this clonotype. In DNA, the CDR3 is TGTGCCAGCAGTTTTCTAACTAGCGCTCCTTACGAGCAGTACTTC. It specifies CASSFLTSAPYEQYF. The gene calls are TRBV27 and TRBJ2-7, with TRBD2 matching 7 bases. The CDR3 has 15 amino acids. Germline lookup yields CDR1 MNHEY and CDR2 SMNVEV (reference sequence). J was trimmed by 4 bases and V by 3 bases; bases with no gene match: 9.